The 21 T cell receptor beta chains reported below all come from one sample, sequenced in a study of blood T cell repertoires in COVID-19. Repertoires were generated with immunoSEQ multiplex PCR, while TCRdb's copy carries only in-frame clones and drops some. The sample comprises some 220,000 clones, roughly 84% of which are singletons, and roughly 2.4% rests with the top ten. Specimen: peripheral blood. The receptor source for this set is a woman aged 60-75 years with acute or convalescent COVID-19.

This chain uses TRBV5-4 with TRBJ1-1; D uncertain. This CDR3 is 17 amino acids long. Germline CDR1 is SGHNT and CDR2 is YYREEE (reference sequence). The germline V and J ends were trimmed by 4 bases and 0 bases, with 19 bases remaining between them. DNA of the CDR3: TGTGCCAGCAGCAGGGCCCCAAACTCGGGAATGAACACTGAAGCTTTCTTT. It translates to CASSRAPNSGMNTEAFF.

The chain recombines TRBV2 with TRBJ2-3, with D maybe TRBD1 (6 bases). Trimming pared 6 bases from V and 0 bases from J, leaving 22 bases between. The germline V gene has CDR1 SNHLY and CDR2 FYNNEI. This CDR3 has 18 residues. The CDR3 reads CASSPLYETGTSTDTQYF. The CDR3 DNA is TGTGCCAGCAGCCCACTATATGAGACAGGCACTAGCACAGATACGCAGTATTTT.

The rearrangement links TRBV19 to TRBJ2-3; 9 bases fit TRBD1. CDR1 is LNHDA, CDR2 SQIVND, per germline (reference sequence). The trim removed 5 bases at V and 5 bases at J, leaving 8 bases unmatched. The CDR3 runs to 15 residues. The CDR3 reads CASSRLGTGIDTQYF. The DNA of the CDR3 is TGTGCCAGTAGTCGATTGGGGACAGGGATAGATACGCAGTATTTT.

V is TRBV4-2 and J is TRBJ2-1; 9 bases match TRBD2. Per the germline V gene, CDR1 is LGHNA and CDR2 is YNFKEQ. Trimming removed 0 bases from V and 9 bases from J; junction bases left unmatched: 6. This CDR3 comprises 15 residues. In DNA form, the CDR3 reads TGTGCCAGCAGCCAAGACCTAGCGGGGCAAGGTGAGCAGTTCTTC. Protein sequence: CASSQDLAGQGEQFF.

The rearrangement links TRBV29-1 to TRBJ1-1, with D unresolved. CDR3 size: 15 residues. V lost 7 bases and J lost 2, with 20 bases in between. Germline V lookup: CDR1 SQVTM, CDR2 ANQGSEA. The CDR3 spells CSAPLQADANTEAFF. The CDR3 nucleotides read TGCAGCGCTCCACTCCAGGCCGATGCTAACACTGAAGCTTTCTTT.

The chain links TRBV9 to TRBJ2-3; 9 bases align to TRBD1. The CDR3 is made up of 18 amino acids. From germline, CDR1 is SGDLS and CDR2 YYNGEE. The ends lost 4 bases at V and 0 bases at J; junction bases unmatched: 12. Here the CDR3 reads CASSPRDRVRSSTDTQYF. CDR3 coding DNA: TGTGCCAGCAGCCCCCGGGACAGGGTTAGGTCTAGCACAGATACGCAGTATTTT.

The chain has TRBV19 and TRBJ1-5; D is uncertain. CDR3 length equals 15 residues. V shed 3 bases and J shed 2 bases, with 11 bases lying between them. The V gene's germline CDR1 is LNHDA and CDR2 SQIVND (reference sequence). In DNA, the CDR3 is TGTGCCAGTAGTATGGGAGCGAGCGGCAATCAGCCCCAGCATTTT. The encoded protein is CASSMGASGNQPQHF.

The rearrangement uses TRBV2 and TRBJ2-7; TRBD1 agrees at 9 bases. The CDR3 contains 15 residues. CDR1 is SNHLY, CDR2 FYNNEI, per germline. V gave up 0 bases and J gave up 3 bases; unmatched junction bases: 3. The CDR3 spells CASSEAGTGIYEQYF. In DNA form, the CDR3 reads TGTGCCAGCAGTGAAGCCGGGACAGGGATCTACGAGCAGTACTTC.

This clone was seen a handful of times. V gene TRBV27 combines with J gene TRBJ1-4; D remains ambiguous. V gave up 5 bases and J gave up 11 bases, with 15 bases separating them. CDR3 length equals 13 residues. Germline lookup yields CDR1 MNHEY and CDR2 SMNVEV (reference sequence). The chain's CDR3 is CASSAGVDLKLFF. The CDR3, as DNA: TGTGCCAGCAGTGCCGGGGTCGACTTGAAACTGTTTTTT. The entire variable domain, with the rest obtained from reference TRBV27 and TRBJ1-4, is as follows: EAQVTQNPRYLITVTGKKLTVTCSQNMNHEYMSWYRQDPGLGLRQIYYSMNVEVTDKGDVPEGYKVSRKEKRNFPLILESPSPNQTSLYFCASSAGVDLKLFFGSGTQLSVL.

The rearrangement uses TRBV7-2 and TRBJ2-3; 11 bases agree with TRBD2. From germline, CDR1 is SGHTA and CDR2 FQGNSA. V lost 4 bases and J lost 0; bases outside the gene matches: 3. The CDR3 has 16 residues. CDR3 amino acids: CASSSRLAGSTDTQYF. For the CDR3, the DNA is TGTGCCAGCAGCTCTCGACTAGCGGGGAGCACAGATACGCAGTATTTT.

This chain links TRBV6-5 with TRBJ2-7, with TRBD1 matching 7 bases. The CDR3 length is 14 residues. Losses at the gene ends were 4 bases for V and 0 bases for J; bases not matched to a gene: 3. Looked up from germline, CDR1 is MNHEY and CDR2 is SVGAGI. The CDR3 region has the DNA TGTGCCAGCAGTTCGGGGACAGCCTCCTACGAGCAGTACTTC. It translates to CASSSGTASYEQYF.

This clone has a handful of counts. The chain couples TRBV3-1 (or the pseudogene TRBV3-2) to TRBJ2-1; a weak D match, TRBD1 (6 bases). The V gene's germline CDR1 is LGHDT and CDR2 YNNKEL (reference sequence). This CDR3 has 15 residues. Trimming shortened V by 4 bases and J by 6 bases, and 16 bases separated the two germline ends. This chain's CDR3 is CASSPTGGLPNEQFF. The CDR3 DNA reads as TGTGCCAGCAGCCCGACAGGAGGTTTGCCCAATGAGCAGTTCTTC.

The gene calls are TRBV5-1 and TRBJ1-1, with D maybe TRBD1 (6 bases). V was trimmed by 4 bases and J by 2 bases, leaving 12 bases between them. Germline CDR1 SGHRS, CDR2 YFSETQ. The CDR3 sequence is 14 residues long. The CDR3 bases are TGCGCCAGCAGCATGGACAGTAGTAACACTGAAGCTTTCTTT. Translation: CASSMDSSNTEAFF.

The V call is TRBV30, the J call TRBJ1-1; maybe TRBD1 (5 bases). CDR1 and CDR2 from the germline V gene are GTSNPN and SVGIG (reference sequence). V lost 0 bases to trimming and J lost 5 bases, with 10 bases between them. CDR3 length: 13 amino acids. CDR3 sequence: CAWSVPGGTEAFF. As DNA, the CDR3 is TGTGCCTGGAGTGTACCGGGGGGTACTGAAGCTTTCTTT.

This chain uses TRBV5-4 with TRBJ2-3; D is uncertain. This CDR3 has 13 residues. Germline V gene data show CDR1 as SGHNT and CDR2 as YYREEE (reference sequence). V lost 0 bases to trimming and J lost 6 bases, with 8 bases between them. For the CDR3, the DNA is TGTGCCAGCAGCTTGGGTTTGGGCGATACGCAGTATTTT. Translating it yields CASSLGLGDTQYF. Looking up the rest from reference TRBV5-4 and TRBJ2-3 gives the full variable domain: ETGVTQSPTHLIKTRGQQVTLRCSSQSGHNTVSWYQQALGQGPQFIFQYYREEENGRGNFPPRFSGLQFPNYSSELNVNALELDDSALYLCASSLGLGDTQYFGPGTRLTVL.

With respect to this clone: Other DNA sequences within the sample encode an identical CDR3. This sequence joins TRBV2 and TRBJ1-2; tentative D call: TRBD1 (5 bases). Trimming took 4 bases from V and 6 from J, leaving 9 bases between them. This CDR3 has 12 residues. CDR1 and CDR2 from the germline V gene are SNHLY and FYNNEI. Here the CDR3 reads CASSVVGDGYTF. For the CDR3, the DNA is TGTGCCAGCAGTGTTGTAGGGGATGGCTACACCTTC.

J is TRBJ2-7 and V is TRBV5-5; 9 nucleotides align to TRBD1. V was clipped by 0 bases and J by 4 bases; unmatched bases: 5. The CDR3 consists of 15 residues. Germline CDR1 is SGHKS and CDR2 is YYEKEE (reference sequence). CDR3 sequence: CASSLEDRGAYEQYF. The DNA for the CDR3 is TGTGCCAGCAGCTTGGAGGACAGGGGAGCGTACGAGCAGTACTTC.

This clone was detected once. The V gene is TRBV6-5, the J gene TRBJ2-3; maybe TRBD1 (5 bases). V was pared by 10 bases and J by 2 bases, with 16 bases between. The CDR3 extends over 14 amino acids. CDR1 is MNHEY and CDR2 is SVGAGI in the germline V gene. Written as DNA, the CDR3 is TGTGCCACCATTACTCGACAGTCCACAGATACGCAGTATTTT. It specifies CATITRQSTDTQYF.

The chain is built from TRBV29-1 and TRBJ2-7; 8 bases line up with TRBD1. Germline loops: CDR1 SQVTM, CDR2 ANQGSEA. With V trimmed by 6 bases and J by 2 bases, 6 bases remained unmatched. The CDR3 has 13 amino acids. The CDR3 region is CSVGQGSPYEQYF. The CDR3 bases are TGCAGCGTCGGACAGGGATCACCCTACGAGCAGTACTTC.

The gene calls are TRBV7-9 and TRBJ2-5; D unclear. The CDR3 runs to 13 residues. Looked up from germline, CDR1 is SEHNR and CDR2 is FQNEAQ (reference sequence). V was cut by 0 bases and J by 5 bases, with 7 bases left in between. CDR3 sequence (DNA): TGTGCCAGCAGCTTAGCCTATCGGGAGACCCAGTACTTC. This sequence encodes CASSLAYRETQYF.

The chain links TRBV6-5 to TRBJ2-1; 11 bases map to TRBD1. The trim removed 5 bases at V and 9 bases at J, leaving 9 bases unmatched. The CDR3 length is 15 residues. Germline CDR1 MNHEY, CDR2 SVGAGI. CDR3 DNA sequence: TGTGCCAGCAGTACACCGGGACAGGGGGTGATTGAGCAGTTCTTC. It codes for CASSTPGQGVIEQFF.